Shown below are 22 T cell receptor beta chains from a single sample sequenced in a study of human T cells and chemical hapten exposure. MiXCR, applied by TCRdb to the RACE reads, yields one record per CDR3 protein. The sample records around 130,000 distinct CDR3 sequences, approximately 10% being singletons. Described time point: healthy volunteer bleed at 2 weeks. Total RNA extraction was carried out from unfractionated whole blood. The sample was whole blood. Source of these receptors: a male donor in good health. Some clones in this sample may be carry-over from other donors' samples.

The sample holds many counts of this clonotype. V usage is TRBV4-2 and J usage is TRBJ1-1; a possible D gene is TRBD1 (6 bases). From germline, CDR1 is LGHNA and CDR2 YNFKEQ. CDR3 length: 13 residues. Trimming took off 0 bases at V and 9 bases at J, with 11 bases between the two ends. CDR3 coding DNA: TGTGCCAGCAGCCAAGAACGAGGGGGGAAAGCTTTCTTT. It is translated as CASSQERGGKAFF.

At least ten counts were recorded for this clonotype. The V and J genes are TRBV4-1 and TRBJ2-5; D perhaps matches TRBD1 (5 bases). Germline V gene lookup returns CDR1 MGHRA and CDR2 YSYEKL. The CDR3 length is 13 residues. V lost 0 bases to trimming and J lost 5 bases, with 7 bases between them. DNA of the CDR3: TGCGCCAGCAGCCAAGACAGGGTTGAGACCCAGTACTTC. As protein: CASSQDRVETQYF.

In its sample, this clonotype was seen a few times. This chain links TRBV5-6 with TRBJ2-7; either TRBD1 or TRBD2 may fit D (5 bases each). Germline V gene lookup returns CDR1 SGHDT and CDR2 YYEEEE. V dropped 3 bases and J dropped 5 bases, with 12 bases sitting between them. The CDR3 totals 13 residues. This CDR3 reads CASSSGPGDEQYF. For the CDR3, the DNA is TGTGCCAGCAGCTCGGGACCTGGGGACGAGCAGTACTTC. The full variable domain, with the rest looked up from reference TRBV5-6 and TRBJ2-7, is DAGVTQSPTHLIKTRGQQVTLRCSPKSGHDTVSWYQQALGQGPQFIFQYYEEEERQRGNFPDRFSGHQFPNYSSELNVNALLLGDSALYLCASSSGPGDEQYFGPGTRLTVT.

The chain employs TRBV4-1 and TRBJ1-4, with 7 bases lining up with TRBD1. The V segment lost 3 bases and the J segment 4 bases; nucleotides outside the gene matches: 8. Germline assignment: CDR1 MGHRA and CDR2 YSYEKL. The CDR3 is 16 amino acids. For the CDR3, the DNA is TGCGCCAGCAGCCAGGATCCGGGACAGTTTAATGAAAAACTGTTTTTT. Encoded protein: CASSQDPGQFNEKLFF.

A few counts support this clonotype. The chain recombines TRBV6-1 with TRBJ2-4; perhaps D is TRBD1 or TRBD2 (5 bases each). The CDR3 consists of 15 residues. Germline V gene data show CDR1 as MNHNS and CDR2 as SASEGT. The V and J ends lost 8 bases and 1 base respectively, with 15 bases between them. The CDR3 DNA follows: TGTGCCAGCGTGACGGGGCGTACGGCCAAAAACATTCAGTACTTC. As protein: CASVTGRTAKNIQYF.

For this clonotype: A read error may explain this, as a much larger clone is one base away. The J gene is TRBJ2-2, the V gene TRBV10-3, with a weak D call TRBD1 (6 bases). From germline, CDR1 is ENHRY and CDR2 SYGVKD. The CDR3 contains 15 residues. The CDR3 DNA follows: TGTGCCATCAGTGGGACAGCGGTGAACGCCGGGGAGCTGTTTTTT. It yields the protein CAISGTAVNAGELFF.

This clonotype occurred many times. V gene TRBV14 combines with J gene TRBJ1-2; D may be TRBD1 (5 bases). V was clipped by 10 bases and J by 0 bases, with 21 bases between them. Germline assignment: CDR1 SGHDN and CDR2 FVKESK. The CDR3 covers 16 residues. The CDR3 protein is CATTLGQDLANYGYTF. CDR3 nucleotides: TGTGCCACCACCCTGGGGCAGGACCTTGCTAACTATGGCTACACCTTC.

This clonotype appeared many times. V and J are TRBV7-7 and TRBJ2-7, with 7 bases fitting TRBD1. V dropped 5 bases and J dropped 5; count of bases not matched to a gene: 6. The germline CDR1 and CDR2 sequences are SSHAT and FNYEAQ (reference sequence). CDR3 length: 13 residues. CDR3 residues: CASSLGTDHEQYF. CDR3 sequence (DNA): TGTGCCAGCAGCCTGGGGACAGACCACGAGCAGTACTTC.

This clonotype appeared a few times. The chain couples TRBV5-1 to TRBJ1-1, with D uncertain. From germline, CDR1 is SGHRS and CDR2 YFSETQ. Trimming pared 0 bases from V and 4 bases from J, leaving 10 bases between. CDR3 length equals 14 residues. The CDR3 nucleotides are TGCGCCAGCAGCTTGGACGGATTTGGCACTGAAGCTTTCTTT. As protein: CASSLDGFGTEAFF.

This clonotype was recorded at least ten times. This chain uses TRBV5-6 with TRBJ1-4, with 11 bases lining up with TRBD1. Germline-derived CDR1 and CDR2 are SGHDT and YYEEEE. V shed 5 bases, J shed 5 bases, and the junction held 2 bases outside the gene matches. The CDR3 is 14 residues long. DNA of the CDR3: TGTGCCAGCAGGTGGACAGGGGGCAATGAAAAACTGTTTTTT. Its translation is CASRWTGGNEKLFF.

The V gene is TRBV20-1, the J gene TRBJ2-5, with 10 positions matching TRBD2. J lost 3 bases, V lost 3 bases, and 7 bases had no gene match. The CDR3 is 15 residues long. CDR1 is DFQATT, CDR2 SNEGSKA, per germline (reference sequence). CDR3 DNA sequence: TGCAGTGCTAGGAACAGCGGGGGGGCTAAAGAGACCCAGTACTTC. Translation gives CSARNSGGAKETQYF.

This clonotype appeared a few times. The chain links TRBV6-1 to TRBJ1-5; possibly TRBD1 for D (5 bases). The ends were cut back, 10 bases at V and 0 bases at J, with 10 bases in the middle. CDR3 length equals 13 residues. CDR1 and CDR2 from the germline V gene are MNHNS and SASEGT. CDR3 sequence (DNA): TGTGCCACTGCCGGGGGTAGCAATCAGCCCCAGCATTTT. It codes for CATAGGSNQPQHF.

V usage is TRBV6-5 and J usage is TRBJ2-7, with D tentatively TRBD1 or TRBD2 (5 bases each). The length of the CDR3 is 15 residues. The V gene lost 5 bases and the J gene lost 1 base, with 15 bases spanning the gap. From germline, CDR1 is MNHEY and CDR2 SVGAGI. CDR3 DNA sequence: TGTGCCAGCAGTAGACGGACATCGGGATCCTACGAGCAGTACTTC. Translation: CASSRRTSGSYEQYF.

This clonotype was found many times. The chain joins TRBV5-1 to TRBJ1-1, with D unclear. V lost 5 bases to trimming and J lost 0 bases, with 17 bases between them. Germline lookup yields CDR1 SGHRS and CDR2 YFSETQ. This CDR3 contains 16 residues. CDR3 region: CASRGVRFNMNTEAFF. CDR3 bases: TGCGCCAGCAGGGGCGTCAGATTCAATATGAACACTGAAGCTTTCTTT.

The chain recombines TRBV5-1 with TRBJ2-3; D unclear. V gave up 4 bases and J gave up 3 bases, with 6 bases separating them. The V gene's germline CDR1 is SGHRS and CDR2 YFSETQ. The CDR3 loop spans 12 amino acids. The CDR3 protein is CASSEQTDTQYF. The CDR3 coding sequence is TGCGCCAGCAGCGAACAGACAGATACGCAGTATTTT.

This clonotype was observed a handful of times. CDR3 nucleotide sequence: TGTGCCAGCAGTGAAGATAGCCCCTTTAGCAATCAGCCCCAGCATTTT. Translated: CASSEDSPFSNQPQHF. The gene calls are TRBV6-1 and TRBJ1-5; D remains unclear. Trimming took off 1 base at V and 0 bases at J, with 10 bases between the two ends. Germline CDR1 MNHNS, CDR2 SASEGT. The CDR3 sequence is 16 residues long.

This clonotype has only a few counts. J is TRBJ2-5 and V is TRBV29-1; possibly TRBD1 for D (7 bases). Germline CDR1 SQVTM, CDR2 ANQGSEA. The CDR3 loop spans 13 amino acids. The V end lost 8 bases, the J end lost 4 bases, and 17 bases lay between the germline ends. CDR3 in DNA: TGCAGCCTCGTGGCAGGGGGAGGAGAGACCCAGTACTTC. Protein product: CSLVAGGGETQYF.

This clonotype was seen ten or more times. The chain has TRBV12-2 and TRBJ1-6; the tabulated D call, TRBD1, remains unverified against the DNA. TRBV12-2 is shown as a pseudogene. The CDR3 length is 18 residues. Written as DNA, the CDR3 is TGTGCAAGTCGAGGTCCGGGACACCATCCAACGTATAATTCACCCCTCCACTTT. Translating gives CASRGPGHHPTYNSPLHF.

This clonotype occurred a few times. CDR3 in amino acids: CASSWTSGRPNTGELFF. The DNA of the CDR3 is TGTGCCAGCAGCTGGACTAGCGGGAGGCCGAACACCGGGGAGCTGTTTTTT. This rearrangement joins TRBV7-6 to TRBJ2-2; 14 bases are shared with TRBD2. The CDR3 is 17 amino acids. From germline, CDR1 is SGHVS and CDR2 FNYEAQ. J gave up 0 bases and V 4 bases, and 1 base lay outside the gene matches.

This clonotype occurred many times. This chain connects TRBV3-1 to TRBJ1-1; D might be TRBD1 (5 bases). Germline-derived CDR1 and CDR2 are LGHDT and YNNKEL (reference sequence). The CDR3 is 15 amino acids. V was pared by 0 bases and J by 6 bases, with 14 bases between. This CDR3 is CASSQDPGGASEAFF. DNA of the CDR3: TGTGCCAGCAGCCAAGACCCCGGCGGGGCATCTGAAGCTTTCTTT.

The gene calls are TRBV29-1 and TRBJ1-5; D is unresolved. The ends were cut back, 4 bases at V and 0 bases at J, with 10 bases in the middle. This CDR3 contains 14 residues. Germline CDR1 reads SQVTM; CDR2 reads ANQGSEA. The CDR3 loop reads CSVGFGVSNQPQHF. CDR3 coding DNA: TGCAGCGTTGGTTTCGGGGTTAGCAATCAGCCCCAGCATTTT.

This rearrangement joins TRBV6-2 or TRBV6-3 to TRBJ2-1; D is possibly TRBD2 (5 bases). The CDR3 spans 12 residues. The V end was cut by 2 bases, the J end by 10 bases, with 9 bases between. From germline, CDR1 is MNHEY and CDR2 SVGEGT. CDR3: CASSYEKREQFF. The CDR3 bases are TGTGCCAGCAGTTACGAAAAGCGGGAGCAGTTCTTC.